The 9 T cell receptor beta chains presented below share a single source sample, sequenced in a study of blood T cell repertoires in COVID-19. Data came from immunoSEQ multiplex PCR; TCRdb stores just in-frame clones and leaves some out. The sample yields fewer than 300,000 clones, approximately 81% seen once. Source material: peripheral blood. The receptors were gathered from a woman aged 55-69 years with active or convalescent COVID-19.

The CDR3 here is CASSERRGGDNDNQPQHF. The CDR3 region has the DNA TGTGCCAGCAGTGAAAGAAGGGGGGGGGACAACGACAATCAGCCCCAGCATTTT. This chain connects TRBV2 to TRBJ1-5, with D possibly matching TRBD1 (6 bases). The CDR3 loop spans 18 amino acids. Germline CDR1 reads SNHLY; CDR2 reads FYNNEI. V was clipped by 2 bases and J by 3 bases, with 20 bases between them.

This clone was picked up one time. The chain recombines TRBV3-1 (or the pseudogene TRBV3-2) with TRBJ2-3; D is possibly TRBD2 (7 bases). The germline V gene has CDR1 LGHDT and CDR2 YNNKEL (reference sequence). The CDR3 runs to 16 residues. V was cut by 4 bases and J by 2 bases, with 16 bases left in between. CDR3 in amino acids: CASSRVGGANTDTQYF. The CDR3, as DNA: TGTGCCAGCAGCCGCGTGGGGGGGGCCAACACAGATACGCAGTATTTT.

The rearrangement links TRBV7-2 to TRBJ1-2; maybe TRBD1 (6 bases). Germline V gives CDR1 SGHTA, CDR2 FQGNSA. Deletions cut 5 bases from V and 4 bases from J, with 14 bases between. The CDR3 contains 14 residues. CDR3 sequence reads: CASSPAGAGYGYTF. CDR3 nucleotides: TGTGCCAGCAGCCCCGCGGGGGCGGGCTATGGCTACACCTTC. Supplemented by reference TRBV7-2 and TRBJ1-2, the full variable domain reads GAGVSQSPSNKVTEKGKDVELRCDPISGHTALYWYRQSLGQGLEFLIYFQGNSAPDKSGLPSDRFSAERTGGSVSTLTIQRTQQEDSAVYLCASSPAGAGYGYTFGSGTRLTVV.

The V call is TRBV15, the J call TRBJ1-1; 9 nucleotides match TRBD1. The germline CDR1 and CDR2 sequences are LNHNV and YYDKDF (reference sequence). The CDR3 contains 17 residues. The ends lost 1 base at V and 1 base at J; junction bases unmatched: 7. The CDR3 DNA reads TGTGCCACCAGCAGAGGGGGGACAGGGAAGGAGAACACTGAAGCTTTCTTT. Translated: CATSRGGTGKENTEAFF.

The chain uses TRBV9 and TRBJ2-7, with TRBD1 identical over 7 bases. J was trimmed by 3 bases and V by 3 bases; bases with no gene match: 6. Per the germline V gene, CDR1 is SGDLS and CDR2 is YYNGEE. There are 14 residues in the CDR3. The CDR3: CASSGPDRDYEQYF. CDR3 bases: TGTGCCAGCAGCGGACCCGACAGGGACTACGAGCAGTACTTC.

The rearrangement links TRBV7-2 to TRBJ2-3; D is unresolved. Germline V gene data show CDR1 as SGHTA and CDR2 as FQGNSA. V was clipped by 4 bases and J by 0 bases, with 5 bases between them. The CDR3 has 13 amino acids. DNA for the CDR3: TGTGCCAGCAGCTCCTACAGCACAGATACGCAGTATTTT. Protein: CASSSYSTDTQYF.

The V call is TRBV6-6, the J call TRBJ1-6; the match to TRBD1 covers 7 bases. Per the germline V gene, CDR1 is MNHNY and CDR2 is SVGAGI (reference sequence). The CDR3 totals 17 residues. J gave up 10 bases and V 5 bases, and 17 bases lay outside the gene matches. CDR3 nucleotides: TGTGCCAGCAGTCACCGACAGGGAACCCTGGTTCCCTCACCCCTCCACTTT. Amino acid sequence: CASSHRQGTLVPSPLHF.

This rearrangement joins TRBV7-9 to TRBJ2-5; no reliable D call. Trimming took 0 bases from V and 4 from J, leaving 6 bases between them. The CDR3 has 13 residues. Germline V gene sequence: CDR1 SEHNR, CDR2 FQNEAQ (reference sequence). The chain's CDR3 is CASSLALRETQYF. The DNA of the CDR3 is TGTGCCAGCAGCTTAGCCCTTAGAGAGACCCAGTACTTC.

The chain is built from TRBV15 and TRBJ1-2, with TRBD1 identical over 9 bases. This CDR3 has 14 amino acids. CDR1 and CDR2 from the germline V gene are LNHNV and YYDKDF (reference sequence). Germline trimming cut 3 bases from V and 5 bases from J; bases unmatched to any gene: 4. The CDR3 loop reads CATSREGQGYGYTF. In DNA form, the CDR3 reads TGTGCCACCAGCAGGGAGGGACAGGGTTATGGCTACACCTTC.